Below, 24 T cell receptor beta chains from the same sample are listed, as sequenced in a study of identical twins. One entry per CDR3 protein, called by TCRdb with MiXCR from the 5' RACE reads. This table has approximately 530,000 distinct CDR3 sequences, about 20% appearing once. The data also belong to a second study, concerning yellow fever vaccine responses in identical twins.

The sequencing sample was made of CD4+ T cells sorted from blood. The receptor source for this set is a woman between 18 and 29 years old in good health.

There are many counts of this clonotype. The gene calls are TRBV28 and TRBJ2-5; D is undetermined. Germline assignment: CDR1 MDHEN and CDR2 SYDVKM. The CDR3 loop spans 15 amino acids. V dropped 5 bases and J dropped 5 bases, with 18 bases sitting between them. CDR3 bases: TGTGCCAGCAGTCCCCGTCGAGTAGTATGGGAGACCCAGTACTTC. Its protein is CASSPRRVVWETQYF. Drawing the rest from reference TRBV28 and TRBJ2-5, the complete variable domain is DVKVTQSSRYLVKRTGEKVFLECVQDMDHENMFWYRQDPGLGLRLIYFSYDVKMKEKGDIPEGYSVSREKKERFSLILESASTNQTSMYLCASSPRRVVWETQYFGPGTRLLVL.

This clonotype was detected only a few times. CDR3: CATSDTSTGGVTGELFF. CDR3 nucleotides: TGTGCCACCAGTGATACTTCGACAGGGGGGGTCACCGGGGAGCTGTTTTTT. This sequence joins TRBV24-1 and TRBJ2-2; 9 bases are a match to TRBD1. CDR3 size: 17 residues. Germline loops: CDR1 KGHDR, CDR2 SFDVKD. Trimming cost V 3 bases and J 4 bases; bases outside gene matches: 8.

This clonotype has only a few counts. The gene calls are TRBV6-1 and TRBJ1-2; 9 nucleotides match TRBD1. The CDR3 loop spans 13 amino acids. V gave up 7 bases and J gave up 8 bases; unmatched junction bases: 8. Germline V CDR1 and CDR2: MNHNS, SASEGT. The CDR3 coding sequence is TGTGCCAGCACCCAGACAGGGGGTCGGGGCTACACCTTC. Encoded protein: CASTQTGGRGYTF.

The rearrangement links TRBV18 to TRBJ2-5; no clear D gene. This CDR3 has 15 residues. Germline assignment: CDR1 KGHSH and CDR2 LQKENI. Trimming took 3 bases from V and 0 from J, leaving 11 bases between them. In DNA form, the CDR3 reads TGTGCCAGCTCACCGCAAAACTACAACCAAGAGACCCAGTACTTC. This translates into CASSPQNYNQETQYF.

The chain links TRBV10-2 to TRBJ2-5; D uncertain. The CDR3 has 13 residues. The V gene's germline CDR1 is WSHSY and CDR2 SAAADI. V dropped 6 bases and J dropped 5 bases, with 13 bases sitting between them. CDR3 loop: CASSAFTMETQYF. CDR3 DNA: TGCGCCAGCAGCGCCTTCACCATGGAGACCCAGTACTTC.

The DNA of the CDR3 is TGCAGTACCCAGCGTGGGGACGAGCAGTACGTC. Residues: CSTQRGDEQYV. The chain links TRBV20-1 to TRBJ2-7; D gene unclear. This CDR3 region has 11 residues. V was trimmed by 8 bases and J by 5 bases, leaving 13 bases between them. CDR1 and CDR2 (germline): DFQATT, SNEGSKA (reference sequence).

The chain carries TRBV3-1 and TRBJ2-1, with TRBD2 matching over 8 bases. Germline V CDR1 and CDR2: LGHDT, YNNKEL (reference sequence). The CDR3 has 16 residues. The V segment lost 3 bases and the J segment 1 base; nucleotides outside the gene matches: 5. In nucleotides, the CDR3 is TGTGCCAGCAGCCATGTAGCGGGAAGGTCCTACAATGAGCAGTTCTTC. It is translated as CASSHVAGRSYNEQFF.

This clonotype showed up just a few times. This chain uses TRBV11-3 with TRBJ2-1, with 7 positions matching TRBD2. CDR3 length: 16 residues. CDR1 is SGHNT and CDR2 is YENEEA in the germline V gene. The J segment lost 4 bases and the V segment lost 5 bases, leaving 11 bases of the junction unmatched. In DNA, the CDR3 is TGTGCCAGCAGCACCCCCCGGGGGGTTGTTTACAATGAGCAGTTCTTC. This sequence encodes CASSTPRGVVYNEQFF.

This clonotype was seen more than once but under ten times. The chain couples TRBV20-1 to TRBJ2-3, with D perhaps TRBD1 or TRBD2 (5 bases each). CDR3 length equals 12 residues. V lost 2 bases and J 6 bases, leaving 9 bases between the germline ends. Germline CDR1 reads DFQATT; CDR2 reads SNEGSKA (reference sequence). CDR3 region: CSARRDADTQYF. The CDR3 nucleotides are TGCAGTGCTAGACGGGACGCGGATACGCAGTATTTT.

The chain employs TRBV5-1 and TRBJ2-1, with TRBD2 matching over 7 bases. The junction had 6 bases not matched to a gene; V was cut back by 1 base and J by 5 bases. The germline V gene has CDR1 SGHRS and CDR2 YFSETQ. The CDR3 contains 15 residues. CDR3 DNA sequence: TGCGCCAGCAGCTTGAGCTTAGCGGGCAACAATGAGCAGTTCTTC. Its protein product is CASSLSLAGNNEQFF.

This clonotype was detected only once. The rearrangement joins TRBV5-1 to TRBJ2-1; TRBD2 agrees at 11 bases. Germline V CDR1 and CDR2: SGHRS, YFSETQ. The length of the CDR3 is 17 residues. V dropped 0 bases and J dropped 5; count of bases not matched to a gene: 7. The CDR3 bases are TGCGCCAGCAGCTTGGGGATTCTAGCGGGGGGTCACAATGAGCAGTTCTTC. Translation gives CASSLGILAGGHNEQFF.

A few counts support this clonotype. DNA of the CDR3: TGTGCCAGCAGCTCCCGCTTTCAGACAGGGGTACACGAGCAGTACTTC. The encoded protein is CASSSRFQTGVHEQYF. V usage is TRBV7-2 and J usage is TRBJ2-7; 8 bases map to TRBD1. V gave up 4 bases and J gave up 5 bases; unmatched junction bases: 13. The CDR3 runs to 16 residues. Germline V lookup: CDR1 SGHTA, CDR2 FQGNSA.

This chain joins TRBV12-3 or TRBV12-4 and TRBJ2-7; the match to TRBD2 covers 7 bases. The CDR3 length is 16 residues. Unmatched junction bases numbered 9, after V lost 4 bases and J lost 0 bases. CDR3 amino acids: CASSSKLALSSYEQYF. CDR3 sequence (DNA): TGTGCCAGCAGTTCAAAACTAGCGCTTAGCTCCTACGAGCAGTACTTC.

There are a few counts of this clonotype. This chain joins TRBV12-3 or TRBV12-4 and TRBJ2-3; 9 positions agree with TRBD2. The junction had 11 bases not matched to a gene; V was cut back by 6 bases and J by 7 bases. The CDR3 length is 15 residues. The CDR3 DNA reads TGTGCCAGCAGCCCGCCAGGCGGGGGGGCGAATACGCAGTATTTT. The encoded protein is CASSPPGGGANTQYF.

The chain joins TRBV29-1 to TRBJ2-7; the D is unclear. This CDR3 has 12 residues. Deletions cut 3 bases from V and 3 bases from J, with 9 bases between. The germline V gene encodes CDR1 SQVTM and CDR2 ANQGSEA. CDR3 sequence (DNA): TGCAGCGTTGAGGGCAAAGGCTACGAGCAGTACTTC. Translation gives CSVEGKGYEQYF.

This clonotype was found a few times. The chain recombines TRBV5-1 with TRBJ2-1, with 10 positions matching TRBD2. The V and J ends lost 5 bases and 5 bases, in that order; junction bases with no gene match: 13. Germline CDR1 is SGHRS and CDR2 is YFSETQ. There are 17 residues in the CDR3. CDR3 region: CASSVAGGRGINNEQFF. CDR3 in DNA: TGCGCCAGCAGTGTAGCGGGAGGTCGGGGGATCAACAATGAGCAGTTCTTC.

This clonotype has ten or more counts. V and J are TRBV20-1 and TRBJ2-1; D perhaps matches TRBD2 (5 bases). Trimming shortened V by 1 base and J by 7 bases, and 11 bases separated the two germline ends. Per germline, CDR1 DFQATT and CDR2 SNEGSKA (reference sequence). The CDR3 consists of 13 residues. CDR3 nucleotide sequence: TGCAGTGCTAGAGCACCCCGGGGTAATGAGCAGTTCTTC. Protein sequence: CSARAPRGNEQFF.

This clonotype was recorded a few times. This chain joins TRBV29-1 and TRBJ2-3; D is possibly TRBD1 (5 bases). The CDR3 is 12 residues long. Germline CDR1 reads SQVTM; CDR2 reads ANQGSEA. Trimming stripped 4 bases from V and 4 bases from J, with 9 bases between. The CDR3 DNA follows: TGCAGCGTTGGGCAGGGTTCAGATACGCAGTATTTT. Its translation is CSVGQGSDTQYF.

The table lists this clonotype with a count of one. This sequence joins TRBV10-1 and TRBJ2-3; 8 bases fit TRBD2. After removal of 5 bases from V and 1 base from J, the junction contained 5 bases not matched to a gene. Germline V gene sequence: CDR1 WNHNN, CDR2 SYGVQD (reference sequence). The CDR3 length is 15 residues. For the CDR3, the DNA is TGCGCCAGCAGTACCGCAGCGGGAGGCACAGATACGCAGTATTTT. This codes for CASSTAAGGTDTQYF.

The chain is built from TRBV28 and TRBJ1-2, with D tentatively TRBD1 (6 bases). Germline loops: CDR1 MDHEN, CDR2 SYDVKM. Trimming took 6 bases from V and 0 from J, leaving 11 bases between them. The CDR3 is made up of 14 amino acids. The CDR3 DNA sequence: TGTGCCAGCAGGCCTCAGGGGCCTAACTATGGCTACACCTTC. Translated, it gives CASRPQGPNYGYTF.

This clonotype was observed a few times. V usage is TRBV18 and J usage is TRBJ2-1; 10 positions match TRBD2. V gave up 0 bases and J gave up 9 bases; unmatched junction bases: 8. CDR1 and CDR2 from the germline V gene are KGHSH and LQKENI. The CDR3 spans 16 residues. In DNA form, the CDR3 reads TGTGCCAGCTCACCACCGAAGCTAGCGGGAGTTGGTGAGCAGTTCTTC. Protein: CASSPPKLAGVGEQFF.

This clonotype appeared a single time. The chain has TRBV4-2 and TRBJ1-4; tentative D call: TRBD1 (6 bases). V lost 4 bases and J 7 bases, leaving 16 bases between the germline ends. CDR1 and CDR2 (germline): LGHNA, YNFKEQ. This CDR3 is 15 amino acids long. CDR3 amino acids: CASSPQGERSEKLFF. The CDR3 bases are TGTGCCAGCAGCCCACAGGGAGAGCGGAGTGAAAAACTGTTTTTT.

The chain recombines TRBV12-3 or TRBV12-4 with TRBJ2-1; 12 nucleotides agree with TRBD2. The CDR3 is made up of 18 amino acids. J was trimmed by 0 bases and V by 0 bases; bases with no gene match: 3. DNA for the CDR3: TGTGCCAGCAGTTTAGCCGGACTAGCGGGAAGCTCCTACAATGAGCAGTTCTTC. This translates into CASSLAGLAGSSYNEQFF.

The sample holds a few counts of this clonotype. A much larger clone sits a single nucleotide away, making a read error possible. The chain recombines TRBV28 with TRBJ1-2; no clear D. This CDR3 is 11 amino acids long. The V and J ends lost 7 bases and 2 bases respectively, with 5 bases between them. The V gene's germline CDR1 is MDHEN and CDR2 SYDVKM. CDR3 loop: CASMRNYGYTF. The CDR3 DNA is TGTGCCAGCATGCGGAACTATGGCTACACCTTC.